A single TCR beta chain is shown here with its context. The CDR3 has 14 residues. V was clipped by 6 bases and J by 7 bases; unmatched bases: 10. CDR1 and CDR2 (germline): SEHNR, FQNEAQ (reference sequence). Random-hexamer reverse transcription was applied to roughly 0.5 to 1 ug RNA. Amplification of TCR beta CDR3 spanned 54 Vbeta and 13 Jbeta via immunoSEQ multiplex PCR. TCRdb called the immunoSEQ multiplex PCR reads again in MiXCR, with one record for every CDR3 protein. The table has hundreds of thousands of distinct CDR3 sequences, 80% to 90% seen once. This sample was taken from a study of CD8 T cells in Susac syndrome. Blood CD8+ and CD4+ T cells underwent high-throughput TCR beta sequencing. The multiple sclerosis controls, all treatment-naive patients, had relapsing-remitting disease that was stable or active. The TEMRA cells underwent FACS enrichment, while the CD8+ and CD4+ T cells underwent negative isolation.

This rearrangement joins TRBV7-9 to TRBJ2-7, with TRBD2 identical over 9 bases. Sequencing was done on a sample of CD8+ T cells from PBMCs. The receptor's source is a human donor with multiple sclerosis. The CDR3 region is CASSFAGGRREQYF. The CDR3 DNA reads TGTGCCAGCAGTTTTGCGGGAGGGCGACGTGAGCAGTACTTC.